What follows are 21 T cell receptor beta chains derived from one specimen sequenced in a study of CD8 T cells in Susac syndrome. Random hexamers served to reverse transcribe roughly 0.45 to 1 ug RNA. A single record per CDR3 protein comes from TCRdb applying MiXCR to the immunoSEQ multiplex PCR reads. The sample lists approximately 76,000 distinct CDR3 sequences, 85% to 95% seen once, with about 0.4% in the top ten. Sequenced material: CD8+ T cells from PBMCs. The receptors stem from a human donor with multiple sclerosis.

The chain recombines TRBV5-6 with TRBJ2-3, with TRBD2 matching 8 bases. This CDR3 region has 15 residues. Unmatched junction bases numbered 9, after V lost 4 bases and J lost 5 bases. The germline CDR1 and CDR2 sequences are SGHDT and YYEEEE. As DNA, the CDR3 is TGTGCCAGCAGCATGGGACTAGATACGGGAGATACGCAGTATTTT. Its translation: CASSMGLDTGDTQYF.

V usage is TRBV5-1 and J usage is TRBJ2-7; 9 bases line up with TRBD1. This CDR3 is 13 amino acids long. Germline V gene data show CDR1 as SGHRS and CDR2 as YFSETQ. Trimming took 5 bases from V and 2 from J; bases not matched to a gene: 2. CDR3 in amino acids: CASRWTGAYEQYF. The CDR3 nucleotides read TGCGCCAGCAGATGGACAGGGGCCTACGAGCAGTACTTC. Using reference TRBV5-1 and TRBJ2-7 for the parts outside the CDR3, the full variable domain is KAGVTQTPRYLIKTRGQQVTLSCSPISGHRSVSWYQQTPGQGLQFLFEYFSETQRNKGNFPGRFSGRQFSNSRSEMNVSTLELGDSALYLCASRWTGAYEQYFGPGTRLTVT.

The J gene is TRBJ1-1, the V gene TRBV6-2 or TRBV6-3, with TRBD1 matching over 8 bases. Germline-derived CDR1 and CDR2 are MNHEY and SVGEGT. The CDR3 runs to 15 residues. J lost 6 bases, V lost 0 bases, and 6 bases had no gene match. CDR3 DNA sequence: TGTGCCAGCAGTTACTCCAGGACAGGGTTGCCTGAAGCTTTCTTT. Its translation: CASSYSRTGLPEAFF.

This clonotype was seen only once. This chain links TRBV7-8 with TRBJ1-2; D is uncertain. Trimming cost V 5 bases and J 8 bases, with 15 bases left between them. The CDR3 is 13 amino acids. Germline CDR1 and CDR2: SGHVS and FQNEAQ. CDR3 loop: CASSSGGAMGYTF. In DNA, the CDR3 is TGTGCCAGCAGCAGTGGTGGTGCCATGGGCTACACCTTC.

This chain links TRBV5-1 with TRBJ2-5, with D maybe TRBD2 (5 bases). Trimming removed 5 bases from V and 1 base from J, with 18 bases in between. This CDR3 region has 16 residues. Germline loops: CDR1 SGHRS, CDR2 YFSETQ. The CDR3 nucleotides are TGCGCCAGCAGTCATAGAGGTGGGGAGACCCAAGAGACCCAGTACTTC. Translation: CASSHRGGETQETQYF.

This rearrangement joins TRBV5-1 to TRBJ2-7, with 7 bases fitting TRBD1. Losses at the gene ends were 3 bases for V and 3 bases for J; bases not matched to a gene: 3. CDR3 size: 13 residues. Germline V gives CDR1 SGHRS, CDR2 YFSETQ. This CDR3 reads CASSWRTGYEQYF. CDR3 coding DNA: TGCGCCAGCAGCTGGCGGACAGGCTACGAGCAGTACTTC.

The rearrangement links TRBV9 to TRBJ2-5; D is possibly TRBD1 or TRBD2 (5 bases each). Deletions cut 4 bases from V and 4 bases from J, with 14 bases between. Germline loops: CDR1 SGDLS, CDR2 YYNGEE. The CDR3 consists of 14 residues. The CDR3 bases are TGTGCCAGCAGCCCAGGGACCGTCACAGAGACCCAGTACTTC. This codes for CASSPGTVTETQYF.

The genes are TRBV9 and TRBJ2-5; D ambiguous. Looked up from germline, CDR1 is SGDLS and CDR2 is YYNGEE. This CDR3 region has 14 residues. The V end lost 0 bases, the J end lost 5 bases, and 11 bases lay between the germline ends. The DNA for the CDR3 is TGTGCCAGCAGCGTAGTAGCTAGTGGGGAGACCCAGTACTTC. Amino acid sequence: CASSVVASGETQYF.

The V gene is TRBV20-1, the J gene TRBJ1-1; no firm D call. Trimming left V 1 base short and J 5 bases short, with 11 bases between. This CDR3 is 13 amino acids long. From germline, CDR1 is DFQATT and CDR2 SNEGSKA (reference sequence). This chain's CDR3 is CSARVLPETEAFF. As DNA, the CDR3 is TGCAGTGCTAGAGTTTTGCCGGAAACTGAAGCTTTCTTT.

The rearrangement joins TRBV9 to TRBJ2-5, with D possibly being TRBD1 (6 bases). The CDR3 loop spans 16 amino acids. CDR1 and CDR2 (germline): SGDLS, YYNGEE. V was shortened by 0 bases and J by 5 bases, with 17 bases between the two germline ends. For the CDR3, the DNA is TGTGCCAGCAGCGTAGACCGCGACAGGCCATGGGAGACCCAGTACTTC. This gives the protein CASSVDRDRPWETQYF.

The chain combines TRBV6-4 with TRBJ2-5; possibly TRBD2 for D (6 bases). V lost 3 bases, J lost 3 bases, and 8 bases lay in between. Germline CDR1 and CDR2: MRHNA and SNTAGT. This CDR3 comprises 13 residues. CDR3 nucleotides: TGTGCCAGCAGTGAAAGGGAGGAAGAGACCCAGTACTTC. This translates into CASSEREEETQYF.

The rearrangement links TRBV5-1 to TRBJ2-6, with a weak D call TRBD1 (6 bases). Trimming stripped 1 base from V and 0 bases from J, with 14 bases between. The CDR3 totals 18 residues. Germline-derived CDR1 and CDR2 are SGHRS and YFSETQ. CDR3 loop: CASSLRPGELSGANVLTF. CDR3 nucleotide sequence: TGCGCCAGCAGCTTGAGGCCAGGGGAACTCTCTGGGGCCAACGTCCTGACTTTC.

The chain couples TRBV7-6 to TRBJ2-7; 10 bases map to TRBD2. V shed 4 bases, J shed 2 bases, and the junction held 2 bases outside the gene matches. The CDR3 totals 14 residues. Germline V CDR1 and CDR2: SGHVS, FNYEAQ. The chain's CDR3 is CASSSSGGAYEQYF. The CDR3 DNA reads as TGTGCCAGCAGCTCCAGCGGGGGGGCCTACGAGCAGTACTTC. Full variable domain (outside the CDR3, taken from reference TRBV7-6 and TRBJ2-7): GAGVSQSPRYKVTKRGQDVALRCDPISGHVSLYWYRQALGQGPEFLTYFNYEAQQDKSGLPNDRFSAERPEGSISTLTIQRTEQRDSAMYRCASSSSGGAYEQYFGPGTRLTVT.

The chain is built from TRBV5-1 and TRBJ2-1; 11 bases are a match to TRBD2. Germline V CDR1 and CDR2: SGHRS, YFSETQ. V lost 1 base, J lost 5 bases, and 5 bases stayed unmatched. This CDR3 contains 16 residues. In nucleotides, the CDR3 is TGCGCCAGCAGCTTGATCGGGACTAGCGGCCACAATGAGCAGTTCTTC. As protein: CASSLIGTSGHNEQFF.

The V and J genes are TRBV6-2 or TRBV6-3 and TRBJ2-5; 9 nucleotides line up with TRBD2. CDR3 length equals 13 residues. Germline assignment: CDR1 MNHEY and CDR2 SVGEGT. Losses at the gene ends were 8 bases for V and 2 bases for J; bases not matched to a gene: 3. The DNA for the CDR3 is TGTGCCAGCGCGGGGGGGATACAAGAGACCCAGTACTTC. Its translation: CASAGGIQETQYF.

This chain uses TRBV7-9 with TRBJ2-7; 7 bases map to TRBD2. The CDR3 has 14 residues. V gave up 4 bases and J gave up 2 bases; unmatched junction bases: 5. Germline V gives CDR1 SEHNR, CDR2 FQNEAQ (reference sequence). The CDR3 DNA sequence: TGTGCCAGCAGCTCCGCGGGGGTGCCCTACGAGCAGTACTTC. Translated, it gives CASSSAGVPYEQYF.

This rearrangement joins TRBV9 to TRBJ2-7; 7 bases agree with TRBD1. Germline CDR1 is SGDLS and CDR2 is YYNGEE. J gave up 6 bases and V 4 bases, and 4 bases lay outside the gene matches. The CDR3 extends over 12 amino acids. The CDR3 DNA is TGTGCCAGCAGCACACAGGGGACCGAGCAGTACTTC. Translating it yields CASSTQGTEQYF.

The rearrangement uses TRBV11-2 and TRBJ2-2; 9 nucleotides line up with TRBD2. V was clipped by 5 bases and J by 7 bases; unmatched bases: 14. Germline values: CDR1 SGHAT, CDR2 FQNNGV. The CDR3 totals 17 residues. As DNA, the CDR3 is TGTGCCAGCAGCCTCAACGGAGAGCGGGAGGCATTCGGGGAGCTGTTTTTT. As protein: CASSLNGEREAFGELFF. The full variable domain, rest sourced from reference TRBV11-2 and TRBJ2-2, is EAGVAQSPRYKIIEKRQSVAFWCNPISGHATLYWYQQILGQGPKLLIQFQNNGVVDDSQLPKDRFSAERLKGVDSTLKIQPAKLEDSAVYLCASSLNGEREAFGELFFGEGSRLTVL.

The chain couples TRBV5-6 to TRBJ1-1, with D unclear. V gave up 0 bases and J gave up 2 bases, with 8 bases separating them. Germline V lookup: CDR1 SGHDT, CDR2 YYEEEE. The CDR3 extends over 14 amino acids. The CDR3 protein is CASSLGQANTEAFF. Written as DNA, the CDR3 is TGTGCCAGCAGCTTGGGGCAGGCTAACACTGAAGCTTTCTTT.

This clonotype came up once. J is TRBJ2-3 and V is TRBV29-1; 10 bases align to TRBD1. V lost 4 bases and J lost 0; bases outside the gene matches: 13. CDR3 size: 18 residues. Germline V CDR1 and CDR2: SQVTM, ANQGSEA. CDR3 residues: CSVVTGGLLSASTDTQYF. In DNA form, the CDR3 reads TGCAGCGTTGTGACAGGGGGCCTCCTCTCTGCTAGCACAGATACGCAGTATTTT.

The chain is built from TRBV29-1 and TRBJ1-2; D remains unclear. Germline CDR1 and CDR2: SQVTM and ANQGSEA. The CDR3 totals 11 residues. V lost 5 bases to trimming and J lost 7 bases, with 11 bases between them. This chain's CDR3 is CSVPGMAGYTF. The CDR3 nucleotides read TGCAGCGTTCCGGGAATGGCTGGCTACACCTTC.